The 10 T cell receptor beta chains listed next were all sequenced from one sample in a study of blood T cell repertoires in COVID-19 (TCRdb year 2020). Library prep was done by the immunoSEQ multiplex PCR assay. TCRdb obtained this table from immuneACCESS and retained in-frame rearrangements with V and J assigned. These tables miss some clones; where compared with another copy, unresolved V genes account for less than half of the shortfall, and the remainder is unexplained. A total of 320,000 or so clones appear in this sample, approximately 88% of them only once. The top ten hold less than 5.5% of the sample. The specimen was PBMCs or T cells enriched from blood (not recorded which). These receptors were obtained from a man aged 25 to 40 who had recovered from COVID-19.

The genes are TRBV2 and TRBJ2-7; weak D call: TRBD2 (6 bases). The CDR3 spans 14 residues. V shed 5 bases and J shed 7 bases, with 18 bases lying between them. Per the germline V gene, CDR1 is SNHLY and CDR2 is FYNNEI. DNA of the CDR3: TGTGCCAGCAGTTCGCGGGACTCACGGGGGGAGCAGTACTTC. Protein: CASSSRDSRGEQYF. Full variable domain (missing parts from reference TRBV2 and TRBJ2-7): EPEVTQTPSHQVTQMGQEVILRCVPISNHLYFYWYRQILGQKVEFLVSFYNNEISEKSEIFDDQFSVERPDGSNFTLKIRSTKLEDSAMYFCASSSRDSRGEQYFGPGTRLTVT.

For the CDR3, the DNA is TGTGCCAGTAGTATATTGGTCGCGGGGAATGGCTACACCTTC. Translation: CASSILVAGNGYTF. This chain uses TRBV19 with TRBJ1-2, with D unclear. V was shortened by 2 bases and J by 6 bases, with 13 bases between the two germline ends. The CDR3 consists of 14 residues. Germline V gene sequence: CDR1 LNHDA, CDR2 SQIVND (reference sequence). Based on the CDR3 plus reference TRBV19 and TRBJ1-2, the full variable domain is DGGITQSPKYLFRKEGQNVTLSCEQNLNHDAMYWYRQDPGQGLRLIYYSQIVNDFQKGDIAEGYSVSREKKESFPLTVTSAQKNPTAFYLCASSILVAGNGYTFGSGTRLTVV.

In this sample, this clone turned up once. The CDR3 DNA follows: TGTGCCAGCAGCTTAGCTTCCGACAGCTATGGCTACACCTTC. It is translated as CASSLASDSYGYTF. This chain uses TRBV7-8 with TRBJ1-2; D perhaps matches TRBD1 (5 bases). CDR3 length equals 14 residues. Germline V gene sequence: CDR1 SGHVS, CDR2 FQNEAQ. Trimming removed 0 bases at V and 4 bases at J, with 9 bases between.

This rearrangement joins TRBV5-1 to TRBJ2-2; tentative D call: TRBD1 (5 bases). Germline CDR1 is SGHRS and CDR2 is YFSETQ. Trimming took off 5 bases at V and 0 bases at J, with 11 bases between the two ends. CDR3 length equals 15 residues. Here the CDR3 DNA reads TGCGCCAGCAGTCCTGGACACTCGAACACCGGGGAGCTGTTTTTT. It encodes CASSPGHSNTGELFF.

The chain employs TRBV5-1 and TRBJ2-1; 10 bases are shared with TRBD2. The J segment lost 7 bases and the V segment lost 3 bases, leaving 13 bases of the junction unmatched. The germline CDR1 and CDR2 sequences are SGHRS and YFSETQ. The CDR3 totals 17 residues. The CDR3 loop reads CASSSSSGGARWNEQFF. The CDR3 nucleotides are TGCGCCAGCAGCTCCTCGAGCGGGGGGGCGAGATGGAATGAGCAGTTCTTC.

The J gene is TRBJ1-5, the V gene TRBV2; D unresolved. Germline V gives CDR1 SNHLY, CDR2 FYNNEI. V lost 6 bases to trimming and J lost 3 bases, with 15 bases between them. The CDR3 contains 15 residues. CDR3 DNA sequence: TGTGCCAGCAGCGCCCGTCAGGTATACAATCAGCCCCAGCATTTT. Translating it yields CASSARQVYNQPQHF.

The V gene is TRBV5-4, the J gene TRBJ1-1; TRBD1 might be the D (6 bases). V gave up 2 bases and J gave up 0 bases, with 14 bases separating them. The CDR3 spans 16 residues. CDR1 and CDR2 (germline): SGHNT, YYREEE (reference sequence). The CDR3 here is CASSLPGASMNTEAFF. CDR3 nucleotide sequence: TGTGCCAGCAGCTTACCAGGGGCCAGCATGAACACTGAAGCTTTCTTT.

The V call is TRBV18, the J call TRBJ1-5; D is uncertain. V was trimmed by 3 bases and J by 10 bases, leaving 13 bases between them. The V gene's germline CDR1 is KGHSH and CDR2 LQKENI. CDR3 length: 13 residues. The CDR3 DNA reads as TGTGCCAGCTCACCGCGGCAGACTCTTCCCCAGCATTTT. This gives the protein CASSPRQTLPQHF. The full variable domain, with the rest looked up from reference TRBV18 and TRBJ1-5, is NAGVMQNPRHLVRRRGQEARLRCSPMKGHSHVYWYRQLPEEGLKFMVYLQKENIIDESGMPKERFSAEFPKEGPSILRIQQVVRGDSAAYFCASSPRQTLPQHFGDGTRLSIL.

The chain combines TRBV7-3 with TRBJ1-1, with 9 positions matching TRBD1. Germline V lookup: CDR1 SGHTA, CDR2 FQGTGA. Trimming took 5 bases from V and 0 from J; bases not matched to a gene: 10. The CDR3 has 17 amino acids. In DNA form, the CDR3 reads TGTGCCAGCAGCCAACAGGGGGCTCAGTTGATGAACACTGAAGCTTTCTTT. It specifies CASSQQGAQLMNTEAFF. Using reference TRBV7-3 and TRBJ1-1 for the parts outside the CDR3, the full variable domain is GAGVSQTPSNKVTEKGKYVELRCDPISGHTALYWYRQSLGQGPEFLIYFQGTGAADDSGLPNDRFFAVRPEGSVSTLKIQRTERGDSAVYLCASSQQGAQLMNTEAFFGQGTRLTVV.

This clone was found once. The chain combines TRBV4-1 with TRBJ2-7, with 9 bases identical to TRBD2. The length of the CDR3 is 16 residues. CDR1 MGHRA and CDR2 YSYEKL come from the germline V gene. The J segment lost 3 bases and the V segment lost 1 base, leaving 7 bases of the junction unmatched. CDR3 bases: TGCGCCAGCAGCCAAGTGTGGGCTAGCGGGAACTACGAGCAGTACTTC. This sequence encodes CASSQVWASGNYEQYF.